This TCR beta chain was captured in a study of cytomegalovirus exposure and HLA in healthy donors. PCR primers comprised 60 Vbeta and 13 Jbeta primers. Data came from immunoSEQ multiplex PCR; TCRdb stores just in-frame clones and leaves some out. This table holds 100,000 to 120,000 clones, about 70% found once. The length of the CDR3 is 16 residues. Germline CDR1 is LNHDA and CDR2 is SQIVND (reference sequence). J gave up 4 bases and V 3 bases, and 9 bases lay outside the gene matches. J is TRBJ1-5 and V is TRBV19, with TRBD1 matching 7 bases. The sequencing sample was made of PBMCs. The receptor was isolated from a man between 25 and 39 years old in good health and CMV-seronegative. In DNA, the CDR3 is TGTGCCAGTAGTATGCGGGGGGGACAGACAAATCAGCCCCAGCATTTT. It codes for CASSMRGGQTNQPQHF.